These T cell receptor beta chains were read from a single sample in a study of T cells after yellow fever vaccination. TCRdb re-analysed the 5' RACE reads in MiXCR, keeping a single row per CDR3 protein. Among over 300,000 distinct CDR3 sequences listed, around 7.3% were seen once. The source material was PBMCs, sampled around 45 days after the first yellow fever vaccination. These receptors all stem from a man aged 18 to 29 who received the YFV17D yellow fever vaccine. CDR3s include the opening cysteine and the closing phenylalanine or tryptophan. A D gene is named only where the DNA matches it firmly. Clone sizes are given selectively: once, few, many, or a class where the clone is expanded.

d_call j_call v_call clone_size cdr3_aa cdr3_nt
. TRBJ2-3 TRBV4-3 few CASSQDWSADTQYF TGCGCCAGCAGCCAAGATTGGAGCGCAGATACGCAGTATTTT
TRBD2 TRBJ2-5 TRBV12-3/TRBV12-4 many CASSFTQRGTQETQYF TGTGCCAGCAGTTTTACCCAGCGGGGGACCCAAGAGACCCAGTACTTC
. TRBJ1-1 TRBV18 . CASSPAYYRQGTEAFF TGTGCCAGCTCACCAGCGTATTATAGGCAGGGGACTGAAGCTTTCTTT
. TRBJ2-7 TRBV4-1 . CASERRSSYEQYF TGCGCCAGCGAACGTAGGAGCTCCTACGAGCAGTACTTC
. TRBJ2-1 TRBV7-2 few CASSPTGRRYNEQFF TGTGCCAGCAGCCCTACAGGGCGACGATACAATGAGCAGTTCTTC
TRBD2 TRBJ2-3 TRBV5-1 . CASSFGTSEDTQYF TGCGCCAGCAGCTTCGGGACTAGCGAGGATACGCAGTATTTT
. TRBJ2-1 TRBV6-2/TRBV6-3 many CASRGAQQFF TGTGCCAGCAGGGGAGCCCAGCAGTTCTTC
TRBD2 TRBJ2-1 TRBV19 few CASSTTLAGAPYEQFF TGTGCCAGTAGTACCACCCTAGCGGGGGCCCCCTATGAGCAGTTCTTC
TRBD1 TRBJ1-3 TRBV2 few CASSYLYRDSGNTIYF TGTGCCAGCAGTTACCTCTACCGGGACAGCGGAAACACCATATATTTT
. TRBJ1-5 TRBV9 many CASSVGTADQPQHF TGTGCCAGCAGCGTAGGGACGGCGGATCAGCCCCAGCATTTT
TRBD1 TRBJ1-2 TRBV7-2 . CASSLGQGTGGYTF TGTGCCAGCAGCTTAGGACAGGGGACAGGTGGCTACACCTTC
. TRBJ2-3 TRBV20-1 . CRMGEGTQYF TGCAGAATGGGGGAAGGTACGCAGTATTTT
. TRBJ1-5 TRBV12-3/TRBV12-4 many CASSFGRQGNQPQHF TGTGCCAGCAGTTTCGGACGACAGGGCAATCAGCCCCAGCATTTT
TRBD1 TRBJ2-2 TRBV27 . CASSLMTGGSTGELFF TGTGCCAGCAGTTTAATGACAGGGGGCTCGACCGGGGAGCTGTTTTTT
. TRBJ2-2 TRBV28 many CASSLWGNPGELFF TGTGCCAGCAGTTTATGGGGGAACCCCGGGGAGCTGTTTTTT
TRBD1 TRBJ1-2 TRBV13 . CASSFRQGRTYGYTF TGTGCCAGCAGCTTCCGACAGGGGCGCACCTATGGCTACACCTTC
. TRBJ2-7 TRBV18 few CASSQDRGEQYF TGTGCCAGCTCACAGGACAGAGGCGAGCAGTACTTC
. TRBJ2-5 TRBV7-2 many CASLDGPYPQETQYF TGTGCCAGCCTGGACGGCCCCTATCCTCAAGAGACCCAGTACTTC
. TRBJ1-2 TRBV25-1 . CASSAAGGYTF TGTGCCAGCAGTGCGGCGGGCGGCTACACCTTC
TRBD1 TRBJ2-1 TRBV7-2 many CASSWDRGVRNEQFF TGTGCCAGCAGTTGGGACAGAGGGGTAAGGAATGAGCAGTTCTTC
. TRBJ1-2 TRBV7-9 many CASHSRATYGYTF TGTGCCAGCCACTCGAGGGCGACTTATGGCTACACCTTC
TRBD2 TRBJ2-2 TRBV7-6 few CASSPILGLAGNANTGELFF TGTGCCAGCAGCCCTATCTTGGGACTAGCGGGGAACGCGAACACCGGGGAGCTGTTTTTT
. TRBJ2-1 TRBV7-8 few CASSLGGPGASYNEQFF TGTGCCAGCAGCTTAGGGGGACCGGGGGCCAGCTACAATGAGCAGTTCTTC
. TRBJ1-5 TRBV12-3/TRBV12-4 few CASSPLMGQPQHF TGTGCCAGCAGCCCCCTCATGGGCCAGCCCCAGCATTTT
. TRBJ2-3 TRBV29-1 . CSVNLGTQYF TGCAGCGTCAATCTAGGTACGCAGTATTTT
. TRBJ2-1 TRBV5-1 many CASSLRTENNEQFF TGCGCCAGCAGCTTAAGGACTGAGAACAATGAGCAGTTCTTC
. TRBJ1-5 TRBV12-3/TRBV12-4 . CASSFGVSLGGRRNQPQHF TGCGCCAGCAGTTTTGGGGTTTCATTGGGGGGGCGCAGAAATCAGCCCCAGCATTTT
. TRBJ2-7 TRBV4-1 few CASSQRDLPGYEQYF TGCGCCAGCAGCCAGAGGGACCTTCCGGGCTACGAGCAGTACTTC
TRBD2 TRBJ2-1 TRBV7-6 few CASSFGRGGTYNEQFF TGTGCCAGCAGCTTTGGGCGGGGGGGCACCTACAATGAGCAGTTCTTC
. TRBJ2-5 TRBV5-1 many CASLSLEETQYF TGCGCCAGCCTATCCTTGGAAGAGACCCAGTACTTC